This T cell receptor beta chain was documented in a study of T cell responses to AZD1222 COVID-19 vaccine. Trimming stripped 6 bases from V and 8 bases from J, with 22 bases between. Germline values: CDR1 MNHEY, CDR2 SVGAGI. The CDR3 loop spans 15 amino acids. Sequenced by immunoSEQ multiplex PCR; TCRdb stores in-frame clones only, minus some. The sample includes about 110,000 clones, roughly 84% seen only once; the top ten take approximately 1.3%. The sequences come from peripheral blood, collected on day 0 of AZD1222 vaccination. This receptor was identified in an adult in good health. V is TRBV6-5 and J is TRBJ1-2; D is possibly TRBD1 (5 bases). The CDR3 nucleotides are TGTGCCAGCAGATCTCTTCGACGGGGACGTGGGGGCTACACCTTC. Its translation: CASRSLRRGRGGYTF.